The entry that follows covers one TCR beta chain sequence. What it binds is unknown. Germline V gene sequence: CDR1 MNHNY, CDR2 SVGAGI (reference sequence). The CDR3 is 12 amino acids. Trimming removed 5 bases from V and 6 bases from J, with 11 bases in between. The test was conducted at deep level. Clones were sequenced by immunoSEQ multiplex PCR, and TCRdb holds only the in-frame ones, with some missing. Seen here are more than 2 million clones, 85% to 95% observed once, and the top ten hold approximately 0.13%. A CD45RA-negative memory subset and a CD45RA+ naive subset were separated from the CD4+ cells. The data belong to a study of shared clonotypes between healthy human individuals. Findings and limits, study-wide: Naive CD4 clonotypes overlapped across a few donors at roughly 5.1%.

The source of this sequence is a man younger than 30 in good health. The sequenced material came from naive CD4+ T cells sorted from blood. Specified subset: CD45RA+ positively selected. The chain combines TRBV6-6 with TRBJ2-7, with a possible D match to TRBD1 (5 bases). DNA for the CDR3: TGTGCCAGCAGTAACAAGGGGCGCGAGCAGTACTTC. Residues: CASSNKGREQYF.